These 3 T cell receptor beta chains originate from one sample sequenced in a study of T cell responses to AZD1222 COVID-19 vaccine. Sequencing was performed with immunoSEQ multiplex PCR; in TCRdb, only in-frame clones are kept and a portion is missing. The sample has around 250,000 clones; 85% to 95% are singletons. The starting material was peripheral blood, obtained on day 0 of AZD1222 vaccination. The receptors derive from an adult in good health.

This clone was seen a single time. V and J are TRBV5-1 and TRBJ1-2; 9 bases map to TRBD1. This CDR3 is built from 14 residues. V dropped 4 bases and J dropped 5; count of bases not matched to a gene: 6. The germline V gene encodes CDR1 SGHRS and CDR2 YFSETQ. CDR3 bases: TGCGCCAGCAGCGCCGGGACAGGGCCGTATGGCTACACCTTC. This translates into CASSAGTGPYGYTF.

V is TRBV4-2 and J is TRBJ1-6; D is unclear. Germline V gene data show CDR1 as LGHNA and CDR2 as YNFKEQ. The CDR3 is 14 amino acids. Between the trimmed V and J ends, which lost 4 bases and 9 bases, there was a span of 13 bases. Written as DNA, the CDR3 is TGTGCCAGCAGCCCCGCCGGTACGGGTTCACCCCTCCACTTT. This translates into CASSPAGTGSPLHF.

J is TRBJ2-3 and V is TRBV21-1; TRBD2 reflects the table's D call only, with no check against the DNA. TRBV21-1 represents a pseudogene. The CDR3 length is 15 residues. The CDR3 DNA is TGTGCCAGCAGCTCCATCTTCTTACTAGGGGATACGCAGTATTTT. This encodes CASSSIFLLGDTQYF.